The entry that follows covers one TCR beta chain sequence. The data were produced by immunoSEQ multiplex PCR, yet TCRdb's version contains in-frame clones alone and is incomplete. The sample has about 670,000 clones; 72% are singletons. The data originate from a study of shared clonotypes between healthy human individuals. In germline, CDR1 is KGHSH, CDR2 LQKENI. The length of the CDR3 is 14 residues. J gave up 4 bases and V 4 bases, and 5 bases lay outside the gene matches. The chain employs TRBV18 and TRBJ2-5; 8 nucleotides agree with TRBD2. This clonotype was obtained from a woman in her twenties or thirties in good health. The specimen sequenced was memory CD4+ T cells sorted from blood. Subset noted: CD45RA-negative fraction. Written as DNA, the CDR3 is TGTGCCAGCTCACGTGACGGGAGGGGAGAGACCCAGTACTTC. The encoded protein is CASSRDGRGETQYF.